There are many counts of the clone carrying this T cell receptor beta chain. The antigen remains unidentified. CD4 T cells were positively selected, then CD8 T cells from the CD4-negative fraction. These data come from a study of naive and memory T cell subsets. General observations from the study: Naive and memory subsets had different power law exponents for TCR abundance.

Germline assignment: CDR1 DFQATT and CDR2 SNEGSKA (reference sequence). The ends lost 5 bases at V and 3 bases at J; junction bases unmatched: 7. CDR3 length equals 16 residues. Two oligonucleotides, mixed equimolar, formed the beta constant-region primer covering TRBC1 and TRBC2. Nested alpha and beta constant-region primers with the SP2 primer drove four PCR rounds on ligated cDNA. TCRdb processed the UMI-ligation and nested PCR reads anew with MiXCR; each CDR3 protein has one entry. The data hold 15,000 or so distinct CDR3 sequences, with roughly 8.7% observed a single time. The chain uses TRBV20-1 and TRBJ2-2; 12 nucleotides match TRBD1. This TCR was sampled from a human donor in good health. The source material was central memory CD8+ T cells from blood. CDR3 amino acids: CSARTGTGGDTGELFF. The CDR3 coding sequence is TGCAGTGCTCGAACTGGGACAGGGGGCGACACCGGGGAGCTGTTTTTT.